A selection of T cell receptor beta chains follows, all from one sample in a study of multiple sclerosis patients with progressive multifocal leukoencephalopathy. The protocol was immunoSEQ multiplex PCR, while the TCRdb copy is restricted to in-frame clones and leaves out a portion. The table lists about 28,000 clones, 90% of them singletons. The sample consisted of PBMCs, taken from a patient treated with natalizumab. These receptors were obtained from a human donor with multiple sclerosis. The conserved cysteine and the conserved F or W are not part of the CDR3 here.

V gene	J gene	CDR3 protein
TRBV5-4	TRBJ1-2	ASSLGSRAETYGYT
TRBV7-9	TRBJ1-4	ASSLLLENEKLF
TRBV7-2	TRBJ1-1	ASSLLRRREASEAF
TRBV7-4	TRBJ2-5	ASSSTAGGPQETQY
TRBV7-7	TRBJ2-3	ASSLGGTSSDTQY
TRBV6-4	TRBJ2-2	ASTAGTNTGELF
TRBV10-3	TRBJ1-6	AISEYNSPLH
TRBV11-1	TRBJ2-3	ASSFQGTDTQY
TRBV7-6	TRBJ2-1	ASSSAPHEQF
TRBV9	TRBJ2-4	ASSETGSKNIQY
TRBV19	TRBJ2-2	ASTLGTGGTGELF
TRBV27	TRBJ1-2	ASSFTANYGYT
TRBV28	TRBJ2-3	ASSFPAGRGAQDTQY
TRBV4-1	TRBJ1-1	ASSQDEGAPAF
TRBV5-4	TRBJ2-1	ASSTKSNEQF
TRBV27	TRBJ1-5	ASSLGQGENQPQH
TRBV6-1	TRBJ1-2	ASRGTALIYGYT
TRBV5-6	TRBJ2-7	ASNPPGEDRKY
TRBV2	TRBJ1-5	ASSVRGSNQPQH
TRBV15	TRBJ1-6	ATSGVTQGLLSPLH
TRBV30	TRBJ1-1	AWSQAPEAF
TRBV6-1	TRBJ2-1	ASSDPGGYGEQF
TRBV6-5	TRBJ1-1	ASSYGGNLNTEAF
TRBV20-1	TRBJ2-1	SARLDEQF
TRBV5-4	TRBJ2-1	ASRTSGTYNEQF
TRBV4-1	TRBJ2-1	ASSLETGTHNEQF
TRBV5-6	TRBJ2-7	ASSLTAVGSSYEQY
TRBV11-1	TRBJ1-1	ASSVSRGAGATEAF
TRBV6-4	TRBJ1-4	ASSDSPGTGIEKLF
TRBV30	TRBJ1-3	AWTTRRGVHTIY
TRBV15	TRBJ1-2	ATSRDTSGYT
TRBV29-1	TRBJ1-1	SVCNTEAF
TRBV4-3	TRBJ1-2	ASSQGRSYGYT
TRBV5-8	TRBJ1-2	ASSEDRGIYGYT
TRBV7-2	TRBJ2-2	ASSVPGGPAYTGELF
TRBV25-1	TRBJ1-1	ASSVDSETEAF
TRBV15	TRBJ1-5	ATSKGSSNQPQH
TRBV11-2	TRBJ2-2	ASSHRDTGELF
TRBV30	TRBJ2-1	ASGRDSVINEQF
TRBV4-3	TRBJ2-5	ASSRGAGGQETQY
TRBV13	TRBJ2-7	ASSRALISYEQY
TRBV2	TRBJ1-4	ASSPRAGNEKLF
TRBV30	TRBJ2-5	AWSQGNFRY
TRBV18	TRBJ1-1	ASSPGRTKYTEAF
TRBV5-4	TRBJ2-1	ASNPQGASSYNEQF
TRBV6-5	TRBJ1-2	ASSYSDRVYGYT
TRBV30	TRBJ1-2	AWSERGAHYGYT
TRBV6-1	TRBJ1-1	ASSTGQGHTEAF
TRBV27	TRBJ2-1	ASSFTGGSPQF
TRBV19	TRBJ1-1	ASSLLRQLNTEAF
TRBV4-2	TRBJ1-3	ASSQDHFGDRPTSGNTIY
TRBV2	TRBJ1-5	ASGQYSNQPQH
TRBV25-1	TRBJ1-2	ASSAGGHDGYT
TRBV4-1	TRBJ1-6	ASSQEGQANTLNSPLH
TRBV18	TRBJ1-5	ASSPDRGPHQPQH
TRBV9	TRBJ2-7	ASSTSGVSSYEQY
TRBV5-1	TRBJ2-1	ASSLEGTSGHPLYNEQF